A single sample gave rise to the 25 T cell receptor beta chains below, sequenced in a study of T cells in localized non-small cell lung cancer. The repertoire was sequenced with immunoSEQ multiplex PCR; TCRdb's copy has only in-frame clones and lacks some. The sample carries tens of thousands of clones, roughly four fifths recorded once. The input for sequencing was peripheral blood, taken before any cancer treatment. These receptors were obtained from a female donor over 55 with stage I lung adenocarcinoma.

The chain recombines TRBV18 with TRBJ1-3; 11 bases are a match to TRBD1. There are 16 residues in the CDR3. Trimming removed 8 bases from V and 3 bases from J; junction bases left unmatched: 9. Germline values: CDR1 KGHSH, CDR2 LQKENI. CDR3 nucleotide sequence: TGTGCCAGCCGTGGACAGGGGGCGGCGGATGGAAACACCATATATTTT. Translated, it gives CASRGQGAADGNTIYF. Drawing the rest from reference TRBV18 and TRBJ1-3, the complete variable domain is NAGVMQNPRHLVRRRGQEARLRCSPMKGHSHVYWYRQLPEEGLKFMVYLQKENIIDESGMPKERFSAEFPKEGPSILRIQQVVRGDSAAYFCASRGQGAADGNTIYFGEGSWLTVV.

The V call is TRBV5-6, the J call TRBJ2-3, with 10 bases identical to TRBD1. This CDR3 has 17 amino acids. In germline, CDR1 is SGHDT, CDR2 YYEEEE. V was pared by 6 bases and J by 3 bases, with 13 bases of the junction left unmatched. The chain's CDR3 is CASNRQGAAGSTDTQYF. The CDR3 DNA reads TGTGCCAGCAATAGACAGGGGGCTGCGGGGAGTACAGATACGCAGTATTTT.

This clone was seen just once. The chain combines TRBV6-6 with TRBJ1-2; possibly TRBD1 for D (6 bases). V was pared by 0 bases and J by 2 bases, with 10 bases between. The V gene's germline CDR1 is MNHNY and CDR2 SVGAGI (reference sequence). This CDR3 has 15 residues. For the CDR3, the DNA is TGTGCCAGCAGTTACTCGAGGGACACCAACTATGGCTACACCTTC. Encoded protein: CASSYSRDTNYGYTF.

The chain employs TRBV30 and TRBJ1-2; D is possibly TRBD1 (6 bases). The CDR3 runs to 13 residues. V was shortened by 2 bases and J by 4 bases, with 11 bases between the two germline ends. Germline lookup yields CDR1 GTSNPN and CDR2 SVGIG (reference sequence). The CDR3: CAWSIQGTYGYTF. Written as DNA, the CDR3 is TGTGCCTGGAGTATCCAGGGGACCTATGGCTACACCTTC.

This rearrangement joins TRBV18 to TRBJ1-1, with TRBD1 matching over 9 bases. The CDR3 covers 13 residues. CDR1 and CDR2 (germline): KGHSH, LQKENI. With V trimmed by 3 bases and J by 11 bases, 7 bases remained unmatched. CDR3 sequence: CASSPSTGGEAFF. CDR3 nucleotides: TGTGCCAGCTCACCTAGTACAGGGGGCGAGGCTTTCTTT. The full variable domain, completed using reference TRBV18 and TRBJ1-1, is NAGVMQNPRHLVRRRGQEARLRCSPMKGHSHVYWYRQLPEEGLKFMVYLQKENIIDESGMPKERFSAEFPKEGPSILRIQQVVRGDSAAYFCASSPSTGGEAFFGQGTRLTVV.

V usage is TRBV5-1 and J usage is TRBJ2-5; perhaps D is TRBD1 or TRBD2 (6 bases each). The CDR3 covers 14 residues. The V gene's germline CDR1 is SGHRS and CDR2 YFSETQ. Trimming left V 3 bases short and J 6 bases short, with 15 bases between. The CDR3 nucleotides read TGCGCCAGCAGCTATGAGGGGGGCTGGAAGACCCAGTACTTC. This encodes CASSYEGGWKTQYF.

The sample holds one count of this clone. V gene TRBV9 combines with J gene TRBJ2-7, with D perhaps matching TRBD1 (6 bases). This CDR3 has 15 residues. Trimming took 0 bases from V and 5 from J, leaving 15 bases between them. The germline CDR1 and CDR2 sequences are SGDLS and YYNGEE. The CDR3 DNA follows: TGTGCCAGCAGCGTAGCCGGGACACCCTGGGACGAGCAGTACTTC. Its translation: CASSVAGTPWDEQYF.

The CDR3 coding sequence is TGTGCCAGCGGGGGGGGCCCTCTTGGCTACACCTTC. Residues: CASGGGPLGYTF. The V call is TRBV9, the J call TRBJ1-2, with D tentatively TRBD1 (6 bases). This CDR3 region has 12 residues. V lost 7 bases and J 7 bases, leaving 14 bases between the germline ends. Germline V lookup: CDR1 SGDLS, CDR2 YYNGEE.

V is TRBV25-1 and J is TRBJ2-3, with TRBD1 identical over 8 bases. Germline CDR1 MGHDK, CDR2 SYGVNS. The ends lost 5 bases at V and 1 base at J; junction bases unmatched: 2. The CDR3 contains 14 residues. The DNA for the CDR3 is TGTGCCAGCAGTTTGACAGGGGGCACAGATACGCAGTATTTT. As protein: CASSLTGGTDTQYF.

This clone was seen only once. V is TRBV4-1 and J is TRBJ2-6, with D possibly matching TRBD1 (5 bases). Germline V lookup: CDR1 MGHRA, CDR2 YSYEKL. The CDR3 is 17 residues long. Trimming took off 1 base at V and 1 base at J, with 11 bases between the two ends. For the CDR3, the DNA is TGCGCCAGCAGCCAAGCCCCACAGGCTTCTGGGGCCAACGTCCTGACTTTC. Encoded protein: CASSQAPQASGANVLTF.

The V gene is TRBV6-1, the J gene TRBJ2-2; D is possibly TRBD1 (5 bases). Between the trimmed V and J ends, which lost 2 bases and 6 bases, there was a span of 13 bases. Germline CDR1 and CDR2: MNHNS and SASEGT. This CDR3 spans 15 amino acids. CDR3 sequence (DNA): TGTGCCAGCAGTGAAATGACAGCCCTCCCCGGGGAGCTGTTTTTT. Amino acid sequence: CASSEMTALPGELFF.

This clone was counted only a few times. The chain recombines TRBV21-1 with TRBJ1-5. TRBV21-1 is listed as a pseudogene. The CDR3 sequence is 13 residues long. This CDR3 is CASSKVYPEPQHF. The CDR3, as DNA: TGTGCCAGCAGCAAAGTGTATCCGGAGCCCCAGCATTTT.

The V and J genes are TRBV30 and TRBJ1-2; D is possibly TRBD1 (6 bases). Trimming stripped 4 bases from V and 0 bases from J, with 15 bases between. The germline gives CDR1 GTSNPN, CDR2 SVGIG (reference sequence). The CDR3 totals 15 residues. The CDR3 loop is CAWNEPGAANYGYTF. CDR3 sequence (DNA): TGTGCCTGGAACGAGCCGGGGGCAGCTAACTATGGCTACACCTTC.

This clone was detected a few times. The CDR3 DNA sequence: TGCAGCGTTGAAGGGACACCCTATGGCTACACCTTC. This encodes CSVEGTPYGYTF. V usage is TRBV29-1 and J usage is TRBJ1-2; D perhaps matches TRBD1 (5 bases). The length of the CDR3 is 12 residues. Per germline, CDR1 SQVTM and CDR2 ANQGSEA. V was cut by 1 base and J by 4 bases, with 7 bases left in between.

The gene calls are TRBV18 and TRBJ2-3; D remains unclear. Trimming took 1 base from V and 0 from J, leaving 5 bases between them. Germline CDR1 KGHSH, CDR2 LQKENI. This CDR3 has 14 residues. In nucleotides, the CDR3 is TGTGCCAGCTCACCACAACCTAGCACAGATACGCAGTATTTT. Residues: CASSPQPSTDTQYF.

In its sample, this clone was seen a few times. CDR3 DNA: TGTGCCAGCAGTGACGGGGGGGACACCGGGGAGCTGTTTTTT. It is translated as CASSDGGDTGELFF. The chain employs TRBV6-4 and TRBJ2-2, with 7 bases fitting TRBD2. This CDR3 is 14 amino acids long. V gave up 2 bases and J gave up 3 bases; unmatched junction bases: 0. Germline V gene data show CDR1 as MRHNA and CDR2 as SNTAGT.

This sequence joins TRBV5-1 and TRBJ2-2; D not certain. The length of the CDR3 is 14 residues. Germline V gene data show CDR1 as SGHRS and CDR2 as YFSETQ. V lost 2 bases, J lost 6 bases, and 11 bases lay in between. The CDR3 is CASSFNNPPGELFF. CDR3 sequence (DNA): TGCGCCAGCAGCTTCAACAATCCCCCCGGGGAGCTGTTTTTT.

This clone occurred once. The V and J genes are TRBV18 and TRBJ2-5, with 7 nucleotides matching TRBD1. Germline V CDR1 and CDR2: KGHSH, LQKENI. The CDR3 length is 16 residues. J was trimmed by 5 bases and V by 1 base; bases with no gene match: 10. CDR3: CASSPQPSRGKETQYF. As DNA, the CDR3 is TGTGCCAGCTCACCACAGCCTAGCAGGGGGAAGGAGACCCAGTACTTC. Filled out from reference TRBV18 and TRBJ2-5, the complete variable domain reads NAGVMQNPRHLVRRRGQEARLRCSPMKGHSHVYWYRQLPEEGLKFMVYLQKENIIDESGMPKERFSAEFPKEGPSILRIQQVVRGDSAAYFCASSPQPSRGKETQYFGPGTRLLVL.

The V gene is TRBV5-1, the J gene TRBJ2-4, with a tentative D call TRBD2 (5 bases). There are 15 residues in the CDR3. Germline V gene data show CDR1 as SGHRS and CDR2 as YFSETQ. The V end was cut by 1 base, the J end by 3 bases, with 11 bases between. CDR3 bases: TGCGCCAGCAGCTTGTTCGGGGATCTCAAAAACATTCAGTACTTC. This encodes CASSLFGDLKNIQYF.

The chain employs TRBV7-3 and TRBJ1-1; 7 bases match TRBD1. J gave up 1 base and V 8 bases, and 4 bases lay outside the gene matches. Germline V gene sequence: CDR1 SGHTA, CDR2 FQGTGA. CDR3 size: 13 residues. The CDR3: CASGKGANTEAFF. The CDR3, as DNA: TGTGCCAGCGGAAAGGGGGCGAACACTGAAGCTTTCTTT.

In DNA form, the CDR3 reads TGCGCCAGCAGCCAAGTTACTAGCGGGATTCGAACCGGGGAGCTGTTTTTT. Amino acid sequence: CASSQVTSGIRTGELFF. This sequence joins TRBV4-1 and TRBJ2-2; 10 bases line up with TRBD2. There are 17 residues in the CDR3. The junction had 7 bases not matched to a gene; V was cut back by 1 base and J by 5 bases. Germline V lookup: CDR1 MGHRA, CDR2 YSYEKL.

The chain carries TRBV5-6 and TRBJ2-7; D is uncertain. In germline, CDR1 is SGHDT, CDR2 YYEEEE. Trimming pared 0 bases from V and 7 bases from J, leaving 17 bases between. CDR3 length equals 15 residues. In nucleotides, the CDR3 is TGTGCCAGCAGCTTGGGCTCCCCTACCTCTCGTGAGCAGTACTTC. It encodes CASSLGSPTSREQYF.

The CDR3 bases are TGTGCCAGCAGTGATATTACAGGAACCTCCTACGAGCAGTACTTC. This sequence encodes CASSDITGTSYEQYF. This rearrangement joins TRBV2 to TRBJ2-7; D might be TRBD1 (5 bases). The V end lost 3 bases, the J end lost 0 bases, and 12 bases lay between the germline ends. Germline assignment: CDR1 SNHLY and CDR2 FYNNEI. This CDR3 spans 15 amino acids. The variable domain in full, completed from reference TRBV2 and TRBJ2-7, reads EPEVTQTPSHQVTQMGQEVILRCVPISNHLYFYWYRQILGQKVEFLVSFYNNEISEKSEIFDDQFSVERPDGSNFTLKIRSTKLEDSAMYFCASSDITGTSYEQYFGPGTRLTVT.

The genes are TRBV5-1 and TRBJ1-4; D gene ambiguous. Germline CDR1 SGHRS, CDR2 YFSETQ. With 0 bases removed from V and 3 bases from J, the gap between germline ends came to 12 bases. The CDR3 spans 16 residues. This CDR3 is CASSLEGQRPNEKLFF. The CDR3 nucleotides are TGCGCCAGCAGCTTGGAGGGTCAGAGACCTAATGAAAAACTGTTTTTT.

The chain uses TRBV6-1 and TRBJ2-7, with 8 positions matching TRBD1. After removal of 7 bases from V and 1 base from J, the junction contained 9 bases not matched to a gene. Germline assignment: CDR1 MNHNS and CDR2 SASEGT. The CDR3 totals 15 residues. The CDR3 DNA reads TGTGCCAGCAAGGGGACAGGCGAGCCTTCCTACGAGCAGTACTTC. This sequence encodes CASKGTGEPSYEQYF.